This T cell receptor beta chain was identified in a study of blood T cell repertoires in COVID-19. About the study: Researchers got acute and convalescent COVID-19 samples from the United States, Italy and Spain.

Authors' data handling: Using reference gene primer amplification, nucleated cell counts were estimated. Method: immunoSEQ multiplex PCR; TCRdb's copy keeps in-frame clones and lacks some. V and J calls and clone size follow that table, whereas D and trimming were derived from the DNA. The sample contains 120,000 to 150,000 clones, over 75% of which appear only once. Participants spanned ages roughly 18 to 90 years and resided in about two dozen US areas. CDR3 length: 14 residues. CDR1 and CDR2 (germline): MGHDK, SYGVNS. Trimming removed 4 bases from V and 0 bases from J, with 10 bases in between. The origin of this receptor is a woman in her twenties or thirties with acute COVID-19. The rearrangement links TRBV25-1 to TRBJ2-7; D unresolved. Source material: PBMCs or T cells enriched from blood (not recorded which). CDR3 sequence reads: CASSGALNSYEQYF. The DNA of the CDR3 is TGTGCCAGCAGTGGTGCACTCAACTCCTACGAGCAGTACTTC.